These 23 T cell receptor beta chains share one sample of origin, sequenced in a study of shared clonotypes between healthy human individuals. TCRdb's table, derived via immunoSEQ multiplex PCR, lists solely in-frame clones and lacks some. The sample consists of 950,000 to 1,100,000 clones, approximately 72% of them appearing once. The sequenced material came from memory CD4+ T cells sorted from blood. Subset of the sample: CD45RA-negative fraction. All receptors come from a man younger than 35 in good health.

Remarks on this clone: An end of the junction does not agree with germline; a read error may underlie this. The chain combines TRBV28 with TRBJ1-2; a possible D gene is TRBD1 (5 bases). CDR1 and CDR2 (germline): MDHEN, SYDVKM. This CDR3 is 12 amino acids long. The CDR3: CASGISGTSLSF. For the CDR3, the DNA is TGTGCCAGCGGGATCTCCGGGACTTCTCTTTCCTTC.

This clone was observed a single time. This probably arose from a read error, given a far larger clone one base away. The chain combines TRBV11-3 with TRBJ1-4; no firm D call. The germline V gene encodes CDR1 SGHNT and CDR2 YENEEA. Deletions cut 0 bases from V and 6 bases from J, with 14 bases between. This CDR3 is 16 amino acids long. This CDR3 reads CASSLDRGPRDEKLFF. DNA for the CDR3: TGTGCCAGCAGCTTAGATCGAGGGCCCCGTGATGAAAAACTGTTTTTT.

This clone was detected only a few times. CDR3 residues: CSAKGGANEKLFF. In DNA form, the CDR3 reads TGCAGCGCCAAGGGGGGAGCTAATGAAAAACTGTTTTTT. This chain links TRBV29-1 with TRBJ1-4; D is perhaps TRBD1 (6 bases). The germline V gene encodes CDR1 SQVTM and CDR2 ANQGSEA. This CDR3 contains 13 residues. V lost 7 bases and J 3 bases, leaving 12 bases between the germline ends.

The V gene is TRBV10-3, the J gene TRBJ1-6; D possibly corresponds to TRBD1 (5 bases). V was trimmed by 2 bases and J by 7 bases, leaving 12 bases between them. Germline CDR1 and CDR2: ENHRY and SYGVKD. This CDR3 comprises 15 residues. Here the CDR3 reads CAISEEGRVNSPLHF. DNA for the CDR3: TGTGCCATCAGTGAGGAGGGACGGGTAAATTCACCCCTCCACTTT.

In the case of this clone: One base separates it from a far larger clone, so it is likely a read error. The genes are TRBV25-1 and TRBJ2-1; TRBD1 is a possible D gene (6 bases). The CDR3 is 17 amino acids. Per germline, CDR1 MGHDK and CDR2 SYGVNS. The CDR3 here is CASSEPNRVRTQSERFF. As DNA, the CDR3 is TGTGCCAGCAGTGAACCAAACAGGGTTCGAACCCAAAGTGAGCGGTTCTTC. The full variable domain, in which reference TRBV25-1 and TRBJ2-1 provide the parts outside the CDR3, is EADIYQTPRYLVIGTGKKITLECSQTMGHDKMYWYQQDPGMELHLIHYSYGVNSTEKGDLSSESTVSRIRTEHFPLTLESARPSHTSQYLCASSEPNRVRTQSERFFGPGTRLTVL.

V usage is TRBV11-2 and J usage is TRBJ1-5; D is unresolved. The CDR3 totals 14 residues. In germline, CDR1 is SGHAT, CDR2 FQNNGV. The V end was cut by 3 bases, the J end by 1 base, with 7 bases between. CDR3 DNA: TGTGCCAGCAGCTTTGTAGACAGCAATCAGCCCCAGCATTTT. Its translation is CASSFVDSNQPQHF.

The rearrangement uses TRBV19 and TRBJ1-2; maybe TRBD1 (5 bases). The ends were cut back, 0 bases at V and 5 bases at J, with 13 bases in the middle. The CDR3 totals 15 residues. The V gene's germline CDR1 is LNHDA and CDR2 SQIVND (reference sequence). The CDR3, as DNA: TGTGCCAGTAGTATAGATCGTGGGGCATCGTATGGCTACACCTTC. Its protein product is CASSIDRGASYGYTF. Based on the CDR3 plus reference TRBV19 and TRBJ1-2, the full variable domain is DGGITQSPKYLFRKEGQNVTLSCEQNLNHDAMYWYRQDPGQGLRLIYYSQIVNDFQKGDIAEGYSVSREKKESFPLTVTSAQKNPTAFYLCASSIDRGASYGYTFGSGTRLTVV.

The V call is TRBV28, the J call TRBJ1-1; D call uncertain. This CDR3 has 15 residues. The V gene's germline CDR1 is MDHEN and CDR2 SYDVKM. Trimming removed 3 bases at V and 7 bases at J, with 18 bases between. The CDR3 sequence: CASSFRGPAEGEAFF. In DNA, the CDR3 is TGTGCCAGCAGTTTTAGAGGCCCCGCTGAGGGTGAAGCTTTCTTT. Supplemented by reference TRBV28 and TRBJ1-1, the full variable domain reads DVKVTQSSRYLVKRTGEKVFLECVQDMDHENMFWYRQDPGLGLRLIYFSYDVKMKEKGDIPEGYSVSREKKERFSLILESASTNQTSMYLCASSFRGPAEGEAFFGQGTRLTVV.

The rearrangement uses TRBV27 and TRBJ2-2; 10 bases are a match to TRBD1. The V and J ends lost 6 bases and 7 bases, in that order; junction bases with no gene match: 2. CDR1 MNHEY and CDR2 SMNVEV come from the germline V gene (reference sequence). The CDR3 extends over 13 amino acids. DNA for the CDR3: TGTGCCAGCAGCGGGACAGGGGTCGGGGAGCTGTTTTTT. Translated, it gives CASSGTGVGELFF.

The chain employs TRBV5-1 and TRBJ1-1; possibly TRBD1 for D (6 bases). The V end lost 4 bases, the J end lost 3 bases, and 19 bases lay between the germline ends. CDR1 and CDR2 (germline): SGHRS, YFSETQ. The CDR3 runs to 16 residues. Here the CDR3 DNA reads TGCGCCAGCAGCCCCTTGGCCGGGGGCCGGGACACTGAAGCTTTCTTT. It encodes CASSPLAGGRDTEAFF.

The rearrangement joins TRBV7-2 to TRBJ2-7; D gene unclear. V was cut by 0 bases and J by 2 bases, with 8 bases left in between. This CDR3 has 14 amino acids. CDR1 is SGHTA and CDR2 is FQGNSA in the germline V gene. CDR3: CASSLALKAYEQYF. CDR3 sequence (DNA): TGTGCCAGCAGCTTAGCATTAAAAGCCTACGAGCAGTACTTC.

This chain links TRBV10-3 with TRBJ1-4, with D unclear. V lost 3 bases, J lost 1 base, and 9 bases lay in between. The CDR3 contains 15 residues. The germline gives CDR1 ENHRY, CDR2 SYGVKD. DNA of the CDR3: TGTGCCATCAGTGATCTGGCGGGAACTAATGAAAAACTGTTTTTT. It specifies CAISDLAGTNEKLFF.

The gene calls are TRBV4-3 and TRBJ1-5, with a possible D match to TRBD1 (6 bases). The CDR3 runs to 16 residues. Germline CDR1 and CDR2: LGHNA and YSLEER. Trimming left V 0 bases short and J 6 bases short, with 15 bases between. In nucleotides, the CDR3 is TGCGCCAGCAGCCAAGATTGGGGGGCATTAGTTCAGCCCCAGCATTTT. Its protein is CASSQDWGALVQPQHF.

There are a few counts of this clone. The chain recombines TRBV6-1 with TRBJ2-6; TRBD2 might be the D (6 bases). This CDR3 region has 18 residues. Germline V gene data show CDR1 as MNHNS and CDR2 as SASEGT. The V end lost 0 bases, the J end lost 2 bases, and 14 bases lay between the germline ends. As DNA, the CDR3 is TGTGCCAGCAGTGAAGCCGAGGGGCGGGGAGCTGGGGCCAACGTCCTGACTTTC. This codes for CASSEAEGRGAGANVLTF.

The rearrangement uses TRBV30 and TRBJ2-7; 12 bases are a match to TRBD1. The CDR3 has 16 residues. Germline V CDR1 and CDR2: GTSNPN, SVGIG (reference sequence). The trim removed 2 bases at V and 4 bases at J, leaving 9 bases unmatched. In nucleotides, the CDR3 is TGTGCCTGGAGTATTCTAGAGGGACAGGGGGCATACGAGCAGTACTTC. Its translation: CAWSILEGQGAYEQYF.

The rearrangement links TRBV28 to TRBJ1-5; TRBD1 agrees at 7 bases. J lost 7 bases, V lost 5 bases, and 8 bases had no gene match. The CDR3 consists of 14 residues. Looked up from germline, CDR1 is MDHEN and CDR2 is SYDVKM. The CDR3 DNA sequence: TGTGCCAGCAGTCTGGGACAGTATGGGCAGCCCCAGCATTTT. Translated, it gives CASSLGQYGQPQHF.

This rearrangement joins TRBV5-1 to TRBJ1-5; 10 nucleotides match TRBD1. Germline V gene sequence: CDR1 SGHRS, CDR2 YFSETQ. Unmatched junction bases numbered 12, after V lost 0 bases and J lost 6 bases. This CDR3 has 18 amino acids. CDR3 sequence (DNA): TGCGCCAGCAGCTTGGCTCCACAGGGACAGGGGTCCAGTCAGCCCCAGCATTTT. This encodes CASSLAPQGQGSSQPQHF.

The rearrangement joins TRBV5-1 to TRBJ2-7; the D gene is possibly TRBD1 (6 bases). The V gene's germline CDR1 is SGHRS and CDR2 YFSETQ. CDR3 size: 16 residues. Trimming stripped 0 bases from V and 0 bases from J, with 13 bases between. The CDR3 spells CASSLGRQDSSYEQYF. As DNA, the CDR3 is TGCGCCAGCAGCTTGGGGCGACAGGACAGCTCCTACGAGCAGTACTTC.

The V call is TRBV11-2, the J call TRBJ2-3; D may be TRBD1 or TRBD2 (5 bases each). The germline V gene encodes CDR1 SGHAT and CDR2 FQNNGV. The CDR3 extends over 14 amino acids. V was cut by 8 bases and J by 5 bases, with 17 bases left in between. CDR3 in DNA: TGTGCCAGCGCCGCCGAGGGGTTAGGAGATACGCAGTATTTT. Translated: CASAAEGLGDTQYF.

The chain employs TRBV25-1 and TRBJ1-6, with D possibly being TRBD1 (6 bases). V lost 3 bases and J lost 6, with 12 bases in between. CDR3 length equals 15 residues. Germline CDR1 is MGHDK and CDR2 is SYGVNS. The chain's CDR3 is CASSDEQGGNSPLHF. The CDR3 nucleotides are TGTGCCAGCAGTGATGAACAGGGCGGTAATTCACCCCTCCACTTT.

The chain links TRBV18 to TRBJ2-1, with TRBD2 matching over 9 bases. CDR3 length equals 18 residues. The trim removed 3 bases at V and 5 bases at J, leaving 14 bases unmatched. Germline V gene lookup returns CDR1 KGHSH and CDR2 LQKENI. Written as DNA, the CDR3 is TGTGCCAGCTCACCCCAAGCAGGTAGCGGGAGATCCGACAATGAGCAGTTCTTC. This encodes CASSPQAGSGRSDNEQFF.

This clone was observed a few times. This rearrangement joins TRBV5-4 to TRBJ2-3; 12 positions match TRBD2. Trimming removed 0 bases from V and 6 bases from J; junction bases left unmatched: 5. Germline CDR1 and CDR2: SGHNT and YYREEE (reference sequence). The CDR3 sequence is 16 residues long. As DNA, the CDR3 is TGTGCCAGCAGCTTGGCTAGCGGGGGGGCAGGGGATACGCAGTATTTT. Protein: CASSLASGGAGDTQYF.

This clone has just one count. The chain combines TRBV5-5 with TRBJ2-2; weak D call: TRBD1 (6 bases). The CDR3 is made up of 15 amino acids. The germline CDR1 and CDR2 sequences are SGHKS and YYEKEE (reference sequence). The V end was cut by 1 base, the J end by 1 base, with 8 bases between. This chain's CDR3 is CASSLTGMNTGELFF. The CDR3 region has the DNA TGTGCCAGCAGCTTGACAGGGATGAACACCGGGGAGCTGTTTTTT.